The 21 T cell receptor beta chains reported below all come from one sample, sequenced in a study of T cell changes during pregnancy in multiple sclerosis. Only in-frame clones appear in the TCRdb table, and some are missing; sequencing was by immunoSEQ multiplex PCR. This sample has tens of thousands of clones, with around 84% found just once. The input for sequencing was CD4+ T cells from peripheral blood mononuclear cells, taken before pregnancy. These receptors were obtained from a female donor with multiple sclerosis, enrolled in a pregnancy study.

This clone was observed a single time. The chain carries TRBV19 and TRBJ2-1, with TRBD1 matching over 9 bases. The germline CDR1 and CDR2 sequences are LNHDA and SQIVND (reference sequence). With 10 bases clipped from V and 2 bases from J, the junction kept 6 bases outside the gene matches. This CDR3 spans 14 amino acids. Written as DNA, the CDR3 is TGTGCCATAAGCCGGGACAGGGCCTACAATGAGCAGTTCTTC. Amino acid sequence: CAISRDRAYNEQFF. The variable domain in full, completed from reference TRBV19 and TRBJ2-1, reads DGGITQSPKYLFRKEGQNVTLSCEQNLNHDAMYWYRQDPGQGLRLIYYSQIVNDFQKGDIAEGYSVSREKKESFPLTVTSAQKNPTAFYLCAISRDRAYNEQFFGPGTRLTVL.

The J gene is TRBJ1-2, the V gene TRBV29-1, with TRBD1 matching 7 bases. The germline gives CDR1 SQVTM, CDR2 ANQGSEA. V was clipped by 6 bases and J by 8 bases; unmatched bases: 12. There are 13 residues in the CDR3. The CDR3 nucleotides read TGCAGCGTAAACAGGGGATCCTGGAGCGGCTACACCTTC. Amino acids: CSVNRGSWSGYTF.

The chain carries TRBV19 and TRBJ2-1; 9 bases map to TRBD1. Germline trimming cut 5 bases from V and 6 bases from J; bases unmatched to any gene: 8. The CDR3 extends over 15 amino acids. Per germline, CDR1 LNHDA and CDR2 SQIVND (reference sequence). CDR3 coding DNA: TGTGCCAGTAGTGCAACCGGGACAGGGACCAATGAGCAGTTCTTC. Its protein is CASSATGTGTNEQFF.

The chain joins TRBV6-1 to TRBJ1-1, with 7 bases identical to TRBD1. V shed 3 bases and J 0 bases; nucleotides not matched to a gene: 1. The CDR3 runs 14 residues. Germline V gene data show CDR1 as MNHNS and CDR2 as SASEGT. CDR3 in amino acids: CASSETGLNTEAFF. The CDR3 DNA reads TGTGCCAGCAGTGAGACAGGGCTGAACACTGAAGCTTTCTTT.

The chain employs TRBV6-6 and TRBJ1-3; D is undetermined. This CDR3 is built from 14 residues. CDR1 is MNHNY, CDR2 SVGAGI, per germline (reference sequence). Trimming took off 10 bases at V and 3 bases at J, with 16 bases between the two ends. This CDR3 is CATRERGIGNTIYF. CDR3 in DNA: TGTGCCACCCGTGAGCGGGGAATTGGAAACACCATATATTTT.

V is TRBV4-2 and J is TRBJ2-2; the match to TRBD2 covers 8 bases. CDR1 is LGHNA and CDR2 is YNFKEQ in the germline V gene. This CDR3 comprises 17 residues. After removal of 0 bases from V and 3 bases from J, the junction contained 6 bases not matched to a gene. Here the CDR3 reads CASSQDGGGVDTGELFF. CDR3 DNA: TGTGCCAGCAGCCAAGACGGGGGGGGCGTGGACACCGGGGAGCTGTTTTTT.

The chain links TRBV7-9 to TRBJ2-4, with a tentative D call TRBD1 (6 bases). The CDR3 contains 17 residues. CDR1 is SEHNR and CDR2 is FQNEAQ in the germline V gene (reference sequence). V was trimmed by 1 base and J by 1 base, leaving 14 bases between them. CDR3: CASSLVGASSAKNIQYF. The CDR3 bases are TGTGCCAGCAGCTTAGTGGGGGCTTCGTCCGCCAAAAACATTCAGTACTTC. The variable domain in full, completed from reference TRBV7-9 and TRBJ2-4, reads DTGVSQNPRHKITKRGQNVTFRCDPISEHNRLYWYRQTLGQGPEFLTYFQNEAQLEKSRLLSDRFSAERPKGSFSTLEIQRTEQGDSAMYLCASSLVGASSAKNIQYFGAGTRLSVL.

This clone was found a few times. Given a much more abundant clone one base away, this may be a read error. In the same sample, other DNA sequences code for this CDR3. The gene calls are TRBV12-5 and TRBJ1-3, with 7 bases that match TRBD1. The J segment lost 0 bases and the V segment lost 3 bases, leaving 2 bases of the junction unmatched. CDR3 length: 15 amino acids. CDR1 and CDR2 from the germline V gene are LGHNT and FRNRAP. CDR3 sequence reads: CASGFGTVSGNTIYF. CDR3 bases: TGTGCTAGTGGTTTCGGGACAGTCTCTGGAAACACCATATATTTT.

In its sample, this clone was seen a few times. The chain employs TRBV28 and TRBJ2-3, with 11 positions matching TRBD1. The ends lost 3 bases at V and 6 bases at J; junction bases unmatched: 8. Germline V CDR1 and CDR2: MDHEN, SYDVKM. This CDR3 contains 16 residues. The CDR3, as DNA: TGTGCCAGCAGTTTCTCCGGACAGGGGGCTTGGGATACGCAGTATTTT. Its translation is CASSFSGQGAWDTQYF.

The J gene is TRBJ2-2, the V gene TRBV7-2; TRBD2 agrees at 10 bases. CDR3 length equals 15 residues. The trim removed 7 bases at V and 1 base at J, leaving 3 bases unmatched. Germline V gene data show CDR1 as SGHTA and CDR2 as FQGNSA. The CDR3 nucleotides read TGTGCCAGCACTTTAGCGGGAGGGAACACCGGGGAGCTGTTTTTT. It is translated as CASTLAGGNTGELFF.

V is TRBV18 and J is TRBJ2-1; 13 positions match TRBD2. The CDR3 totals 16 residues. CDR1 is KGHSH and CDR2 is LQKENI in the germline V gene. The J segment lost 7 bases and the V segment lost 0 bases, leaving 3 bases of the junction unmatched. The DNA of the CDR3 is TGTGCCAGCTCACCACCGGGACTAGCGGGGACAAATGAGCAGTTCTTC. It yields the protein CASSPPGLAGTNEQFF.

Only one count was recorded for this clone. This rearrangement joins TRBV7-2 to TRBJ2-3; TRBD2 is a possible D gene (5 bases). CDR1 and CDR2 from the germline V gene are SGHTA and FQGNSA. V lost 3 bases and J lost 1, with 14 bases in between. The CDR3 runs to 16 residues. The CDR3: CASSFRVRVGTDTQYF. The CDR3 nucleotides read TGTGCCAGCAGCTTTCGGGTGAGGGTGGGCACAGATACGCAGTATTTT. Using reference TRBV7-2 and TRBJ2-3 for the parts outside the CDR3, the full variable domain is GAGVSQSPSNKVTEKGKDVELRCDPISGHTALYWYRQSLGQGLEFLIYFQGNSAPDKSGLPSDRFSAERTGGSVSTLTIQRTQQEDSAVYLCASSFRVRVGTDTQYFGPGTRLTVL.

The V and J genes are TRBV28 and TRBJ1-2, with TRBD1 identical over 8 bases. Germline V gene data show CDR1 as MDHEN and CDR2 as SYDVKM. The J segment lost 4 bases and the V segment lost 5 bases, leaving 6 bases of the junction unmatched. This CDR3 contains 14 residues. CDR3 sequence (DNA): TGTGCCAGCAGTCAGGGGGCAGAGGTCTATGGCTACACCTTC. Translated: CASSQGAEVYGYTF.

J is TRBJ1-3 and V is TRBV5-4; weak D call: TRBD1 (5 bases). The CDR3 consists of 16 residues. Trimming left V 0 bases short and J 0 bases short, with 10 bases between. The germline V gene has CDR1 SGHNT and CDR2 YYREEE (reference sequence). The CDR3 sequence is CASSLGGDRSGNTIYF. The CDR3 DNA reads as TGTGCCAGCAGCTTGGGGGGGGACCGCTCTGGAAACACCATATATTTT.

Here the CDR3 reads CASRRDTLGYANTEAFF. CDR3 nucleotide sequence: TGCGCCAGCAGGAGGGATACATTGGGGTACGCGAACACTGAAGCTTTCTTT. This chain connects TRBV5-1 to TRBJ1-1, with no clear D. Between the trimmed V and J ends, which lost 5 bases and 1 base, there was a span of 21 bases. Germline assignment: CDR1 SGHRS and CDR2 YFSETQ. The CDR3 is 17 amino acids.

For the CDR3, the DNA is TGTGCCAGTAGTATACAGTTTAAACGGGGGACAGCAATTTATCAGCCCCAGCATTTT. It encodes CASSIQFKRGTAIYQPQHF. The V gene is TRBV19, the J gene TRBJ1-5; TRBD1 aligns across 7 bases. Looked up from germline, CDR1 is LNHDA and CDR2 is SQIVND (reference sequence). This CDR3 is 19 amino acids long. Trimming removed 2 bases from V and 5 bases from J; junction bases left unmatched: 18.

V gene TRBV5-6 combines with J gene TRBJ2-7; D is uncertain. The V end was cut by 3 bases, the J end by 1 base, with 2 bases between. In germline, CDR1 is SGHDT, CDR2 YYEEEE. The CDR3 length is 11 residues. The CDR3 is CASSSSYEQYF. DNA for the CDR3: TGTGCCAGCAGCTCGTCCTACGAGCAGTACTTC.

V gene TRBV7-2 combines with J gene TRBJ2-3, with TRBD2 matching 7 bases. Germline CDR1 reads SGHTA; CDR2 reads FQGNSA. The CDR3 runs to 15 residues. V dropped 3 bases and J dropped 2; count of bases not matched to a gene: 5. The CDR3 nucleotides read TGTGCCAGCAGCTTGGGGGGGGTAGTCACAGATACGCAGTATTTT. This gives the protein CASSLGGVVTDTQYF.

The chain employs TRBV10-3 and TRBJ1-2; D perhaps matches TRBD1 (6 bases). Trimming took 10 bases from V and 2 from J, leaving 8 bases between them. Germline CDR1 is ENHRY and CDR2 is SYGVKD. The CDR3 runs 11 residues. CDR3 amino acids: CATTGNYGYTF. For the CDR3, the DNA is TGTGCCACCACAGGGAACTATGGCTACACCTTC.

This rearrangement joins TRBV5-1 to TRBJ2-3; 8 bases line up with TRBD1. The germline CDR1 and CDR2 sequences are SGHRS and YFSETQ. The CDR3 covers 17 residues. Trimming took 4 bases from V and 5 from J; bases not matched to a gene: 15. In DNA, the CDR3 is TGCGCCAGCAGCCAAGGTAGGGGCAGGGGGCCTAGAGATACGCAGTATTTT. This sequence encodes CASSQGRGRGPRDTQYF.

V is TRBV7-9 and J is TRBJ1-2, with 8 bases fitting TRBD1. The V and J ends lost 0 bases and 8 bases, in that order; junction bases with no gene match: 8. CDR3 length equals 15 residues. Looked up from germline, CDR1 is SEHNR and CDR2 is FQNEAQ (reference sequence). The CDR3 is CASSLAGDRPGGYTF. CDR3 coding DNA: TGTGCCAGCAGCTTAGCCGGGGACAGGCCGGGGGGCTACACCTTC.